The rows below give T cell receptor beta chains drawn from one sample of a study of human T cells and chemical hapten exposure. TCRdb redid the calling of the RACE reads with MiXCR, one entry per CDR3 protein. The data hold approximately 45,000 distinct CDR3 sequences, with about 4.5% observed a single time. The specimen sequenced was whole blood. The receptors derive from a female donor in good health. Some clones in this sample may be carry-over from other donors' samples. CDR3s include the opening cysteine and the closing phenylalanine or tryptophan. The D gene is left open where the match is weak. Clone size is stated in some rows and not others, as once, few, many or a class when expanded.

v_gene	d_gene	len	j_gene	abundance	CDR3aa	CDR3nt
TRBV18	TRBD2	15	TRBJ2-3	few	CASSTSGRGADTQYF	TGTGCCAGCTCAACAAGCGGGCGGGGGGCCGATACGCAGTATTTT
TRBV11-3	TRBD2	14	TRBJ2-1	many	CASSLGRVHNEQFF	TGTGCCAGCAGCCTGGGGAGGGTTCACAATGAGCAGTTCTTC
TRBV7-9	TRBD2	16	TRBJ2-5	many	CASSSRTSGVKETQYF	TGTGCCAGCAGCTCCCGGACTAGCGGGGTCAAAGAGACCCAGTACTTC
TRBV5-1	NA	16	TRBJ2-7	many	CASSFLWTGSASEQYF	TGCGCCAGCAGCTTTTTATGGACGGGGAGTGCGTCCGAGCAGTACTTC
TRBV6-5	NA	16	TRBJ1-5	NA	CASSYSSRHSNQPQNF	TGTGCCAGCAGTTACTCGTCCAGACATAGCAATCAGCCCCAGAATTTT
TRBV15	NA	16	TRBJ2-2	NA	CATSRDPGSSTGELFF	TGTGCCACCAGCAGAGATCCAGGATCTTCCACCGGGGAGCTGTTTTTT
TRBV3-1	NA	17	TRBJ2-4	many	CASSQDGRVGAKNIQYF	TGTGCCAGCAGCCAAGATGGGCGGGTTGGAGCCAAAAACATTCAGTACTTC
TRBV20-1	TRBD2	12	TRBJ2-7	NA	CSAQTSGYEQYF	TGCAGTGCTCAGACTAGCGGGTACGAGCAGTACTTC
TRBV7-2	NA	13	TRBJ2-3	NA	CASSFGLTDTQYF	TGTGCCAGCAGCTTTGGGCTCACAGATACGCAGTATTTT
TRBV7-2	NA	15	TRBJ2-6	many	CASSRSSSGANVLTF	TGTGCCAGCAGCCGTAGTAGCTCTGGGGCCAACGTCCTGACTTTC
TRBV20-1	NA	13	TRBJ2-3	few	CSARTQGGDTQYF	TGCAGTGCTAGAACACAAGGGGGGGATACGCAGTATTTT
TRBV7-8	NA	13	TRBJ1-5	many	CASSPRGGQPQHF	TGTGCCAGCAGTCCACGCGGTGGTCAGCCCCAGCATTTT
TRBV12-3/TRBV12-4	TRBD1	16	TRBJ1-1	many	CASSLGAGGYGTEAFF	TGTGCCAGCAGTTTAGGGGCAGGGGGGTACGGCACTGAAGCTTTCTTT
TRBV28	NA	15	TRBJ1-1	many	CASSFPGGMNTEAFF	TGTGCCAGCAGTTTCCCCGGGGGTATGAACACTGAAGCTTTCTTT
TRBV7-2	TRBD1	15	TRBJ2-3	many	CASSYRGRGTDTQYF	TGTGCCAGCAGCTACAGGGGTAGGGGCACAGATACGCAGTATTTT
TRBV4-3	TRBD2	17	TRBJ2-3	many	CASSQDPAGEEADTQYF	TGCGCCAGCAGCCAAGACCCAGCGGGGGAAGAGGCAGATACGCAGTATTTT
TRBV27	NA	15	TRBJ2-3	many	CASSFRIVGTDTQYF	TGTGCCAGCAGTTTCCGGATAGTGGGCACAGATACGCAGTATTTT
TRBV27	NA	12	TRBJ1-5	many	CASSLGGQPQHF	TGTGCCAGCAGTTTAGGCGGTCAGCCCCAGCATTTT
TRBV5-1	TRBD1	16	TRBJ1-1	many	CASSQAVGTVGAEAFF	TGCGCCAGCAGCCAGGCGGTCGGGACAGTGGGTGCTGAAGCTTTCTTT
TRBV6-2/TRBV6-3	NA	14	TRBJ1-1	many	CASSYSQGITEAFF	TGTGCCAGCAGTTACTCTCAGGGGATTACTGAAGCTTTCTTT
TRBV3-1	NA	16	TRBJ2-5	many	CASSQANWQSQETQYF	TGTGCCAGCAGCCAAGCCAATTGGCAGAGCCAAGAGACCCAGTACTTC
TRBV3-1	TRBD1	19	TRBJ1-2	many	CASSLKIPGQGISNYGYTF	TGTGCCAGCAGCCTTAAGATTCCGGGACAGGGGATTTCTAACTATGGCTACACCTTC
TRBV28	NA	12	TRBJ1-1	many	CASSFWAFEAFF	TGTGCCAGCAGTTTTTGGGCGTTTGAAGCTTTCTTT
TRBV7-6	NA	13	TRBJ2-7	many	CASSSGLTYEQYF	TGTGCCAGCAGCTCCGGACTGACGTACGAGCAGTACTTC
TRBV11-3	TRBD2	15	TRBJ2-1	many	CASSQRRGGNNEQFF	TGTGCCAGCAGCCAACGACGGGGGGGCAACAATGAGCAGTTCTTC
TRBV3-1	TRBD1	11	TRBJ1-1	many	CASSLTGEAFF	TGTGCCAGCAGCCTGACAGGGGAAGCTTTCTTT
TRBV4-2	TRBD2	17	TRBJ2-1	many	CASSQSLTSGGAGEQFF	TGTGCCAGCAGCCAATCCTTGACTAGCGGGGGGGCCGGTGAGCAGTTCTTC
TRBV6-6	TRBD1	14	TRBJ1-1	many	CASSRQGGVTEAFF	TGTGCCAGCAGTCGACAGGGGGGGGTCACTGAAGCTTTCTTT
TRBV5-1	TRBD2	15	TRBJ2-7	many	CASSLQTSGDYEQYF	TGCGCCAGCAGCCTCCAGACTAGCGGTGACTACGAGCAGTACTTC
TRBV7-2	NA	14	TRBJ2-3	few	CASKFTGLTDTQYF	TGTGCCAGCAAGTTTACAGGGCTCACAGATACGCAGTATTTT